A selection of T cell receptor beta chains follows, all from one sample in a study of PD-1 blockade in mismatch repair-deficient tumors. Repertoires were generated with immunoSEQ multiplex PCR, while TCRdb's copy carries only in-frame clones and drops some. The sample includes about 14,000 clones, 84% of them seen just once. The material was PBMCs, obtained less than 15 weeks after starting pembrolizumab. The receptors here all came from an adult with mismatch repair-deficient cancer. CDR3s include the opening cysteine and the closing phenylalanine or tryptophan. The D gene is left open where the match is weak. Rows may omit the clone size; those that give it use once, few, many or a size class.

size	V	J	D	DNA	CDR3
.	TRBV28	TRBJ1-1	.	TGTGCCAGCAGTTTGACGGGGTCCACTGAAGCTTTCTTT	CASSLTGSTEAFF
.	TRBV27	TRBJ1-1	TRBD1	TGTGCCAGCAGTCCCCGGACAGGCATGAACACTGAAGCTTTCTTT	CASSPRTGMNTEAFF
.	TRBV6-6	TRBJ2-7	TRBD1	TGTGCCAGCAGTTCCGCCGGGACAGGGTGGTACGAGCAGTACTTC	CASSSAGTGWYEQYF
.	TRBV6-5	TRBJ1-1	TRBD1	TGTGCCAGCAGACAGGGGGCGTCCAGCACTGAAGCTTTCTTT	CASRQGASSTEAFF
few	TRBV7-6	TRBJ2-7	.	TGTGCCAGCAGCTTAGCTCCCGGGACTGGGTACCGATACGAGCAGTACTTC	CASSLAPGTGYRYEQYF
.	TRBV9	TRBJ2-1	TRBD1	TGTGCCAGCAGCCCTCGAGGGACAGGAGCTTACAATGAGCAGTTCTTC	CASSPRGTGAYNEQFF
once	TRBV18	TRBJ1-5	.	TGTGCCAGCTCACCATCGGGGGTTGGGAGCAATCAGCCCCAGCATTTT	CASSPSGVGSNQPQHF
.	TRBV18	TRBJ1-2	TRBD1	TGTGCCAGCGCTGGGACAGGGGCCGCCTATGGCTACACCTTC	CASAGTGAAYGYTF
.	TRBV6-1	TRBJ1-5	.	TGTGCCAGCAGTGAACGCAGGGCGGCCGACAATCAGCCCCAGCATTTT	CASSERRAADNQPQHF
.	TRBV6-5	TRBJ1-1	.	TGTGCCAGCAGGACGGGAGCTCGGACCACTGAAGCTTTCTTT	CASRTGARTTEAFF
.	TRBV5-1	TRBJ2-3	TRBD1	TGCGCCAGCAGCCCGGACAGGGGCCCCAGGAAGCAGTATTTT	CASSPDRGPRKQYF
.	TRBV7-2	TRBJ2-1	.	TGTGCCAGCAGTGGCAGCTCCTACAATGAGCAGTTCTTC	CASSGSSYNEQFF